This record looks at one T cell receptor beta chain sequence and its context. Germline CDR1 reads LNHNV; CDR2 reads YYDKDF (reference sequence). The CDR3 totals 14 residues. V lost 2 bases to trimming and J lost 1 base, with 6 bases between them. Per the original data handling: Cell counts per sample came from amplifying reference gene primers. Some clones are missing from TCRdb's copy, which holds only in-frame ones; the method was immunoSEQ multiplex PCR. V and J calls and clone size are as listed in that table; D and trimming were resolved from the DNA. Among 93,000 or so clones listed, around 92% were seen once. The sample originates from a study of blood T cell repertoires in COVID-19. Study details: The United States, Italy and Spain supplied acute and convalescent COVID-19 samples. T cells, B-cell-depleted T cells, or PBMCs provided the cDNA or gDNA that served as material.

This sequence originates from a woman between 55 and 75 years old with acute or convalescent COVID-19. Sequencing input: peripheral blood. V and J are TRBV15 and TRBJ1-5; D is undetermined. The CDR3 DNA reads TGTGCCACCAGCAGACAGGTGAGCAATCAGCCCCAGCATTTT. This codes for CATSRQVSNQPQHF.